This TCR beta chain was profiled in a study of human T cells and chemical hapten exposure. Individual cDNA molecules received unique molecular identifiers in the library. Original analysis: There were a median of around 100,000 TCRs per sample, with a range from about 23,224 to 690,600. TCRdb fed the RACE reads into MiXCR, producing one record per CDR3 protein. The V and J calls here are based on TCRdb, not the publication. In the table there are 85,000 to 100,000 distinct CDR3 sequences, 25% to 35% of which are singletons. Study-wide points: There was a positive correlation between PT1 expanded TCR counts and patch test score.

The V gene lost 5 bases and the J gene lost 9 bases, with 20 bases spanning the gap. CDR1 is MDHEN and CDR2 is SYDVKM in the germline V gene. This CDR3 has 15 amino acids. This clonotype was counted a few times. Its target is not known. The time point was: patch test 3, about 24 weeks after DPC sensitization. Treatment reported: therapeutic diphenylcyclopropenone sensitization with weekly scalp DPC. Sample: whole blood, taken in connection with sensitization to the hapten diphenylcyclopropenone (DPC). This chain uses TRBV28 with TRBJ2-1; D is possibly TRBD2 (6 bases). This receptor was taken from a man aged 40-50 years with alopecia areata. Some clones in this sample may be carry-over from other donors' samples. As DNA, the CDR3 is TGTGCCAGCAGTCCTCCGGGACTGACGCCGGGTGAGCAGTTCTTC. Residues: CASSPPGLTPGEQFF.